This TCR beta chain was sequenced for a study of blood T cell repertoires in COVID-19. Clones were read by immunoSEQ multiplex PCR, and TCRdb kept only the in-frame ones, dropping some. The top ten hold roughly 0.9% of the sample, which has about 370,000 clones, roughly 90% seen once. Between the trimmed V and J ends, which lost 6 bases and 6 bases, there was a span of 15 bases. CDR3 length: 14 amino acids. Germline CDR1 reads MNHEY; CDR2 reads SVGAGI. The chain links TRBV6-5 to TRBJ2-1, with unresolved D. The origin of this receptor is a middle-aged woman who had been exposed to COVID-19. The material sequenced was PBMCs or T cells enriched from blood (not recorded which). The chain's CDR3 is CASSKLIRGNEQFF. The DNA for the CDR3 is TGTGCCAGCAGCAAACTGATTAGAGGCAATGAGCAGTTCTTC.